Given below is one T cell receptor (beta chain) in context. As yet, its antigen is unknown. These data come from a study of blood T cells in healthy people across ages. Study-level findings and limits: Calculation of diversity from one million T cells yielded estimates considered to be underestimates. Researchers said unsorted PBMCs prevented a conclusive naive versus antigen-experienced comparison.

The germline V gene encodes CDR1 DFQATT and CDR2 SNEGSKA (reference sequence). This CDR3 is built from 14 residues. The use of a sample-barcoded 5' primer and a J-beta primer mix characterized a second PCR of roughly 7 to 12 cycles. MiXCR was run by TCRdb on the 5' RACE reads, yielding one entry per CDR3 protein. Here the sample spans hundreds of thousands of distinct CDR3 sequences, 49% being singletons. The sample comprised blood. This receptor was taken from a woman in her sixties or seventies in good health. J is TRBJ2-5 and V is TRBV20-1; maybe TRBD2 (7 bases). The tail of the sequence fits TRBJ2-7 better, so the J call may be wrong. The CDR3 loop reads CSAPSCTGRDEQYF. CDR3 DNA sequence: TGCAGTGCTCCATCCTGTACAGGGAGGGACGAGCAGTACTTC.